This T cell receptor (beta chain) is drawn from a study of blood T cell repertoires in COVID-19. Repertoires were generated with immunoSEQ multiplex PCR, while TCRdb's copy carries only in-frame clones and drops some. Of 150,000 to 200,000 clones in the sample, about 85% were seen once. In germline, CDR1 is LGHDT, CDR2 YNNKEL (reference sequence). This CDR3 has 16 residues. J lost 6 bases, V lost 5 bases, and 9 bases had no gene match. The sequencing input was peripheral blood. The sequence was obtained from a man between 60 and 75 years old with acute or convalescent COVID-19. The chain links TRBV3-1 (or the pseudogene TRBV3-2) to TRBJ2-7; 14 bases map to TRBD2. CDR3 in amino acids: CASSLTSGGAWGEQYV. The CDR3 coding sequence is TGTGCCAGCAGCTTGACTAGCGGGGGGGCATGGGGCGAGCAGTACGTC.